These 3 T cell receptor beta chains originate from one sample sequenced in a study of shared clonotypes between healthy human individuals. Using immunoSEQ multiplex PCR, the repertoire was profiled, and TCRdb retains in-frame clones only, with some absent. The table lists about 1.1 million clones, 78% of them singletons. Sequenced sample: memory CD4+ T cells from PBMCs. Regarding subset: CD45RA-negative fraction. All receptors derive from a man between 18 and 29 years old in good health. Some clones in this sample may be carry-over from other donors' samples.

In the case of this clone: Additional DNA sequences in this sample encode the identical CDR3. J is TRBJ1-5 and V is TRBV2; D gene ambiguous. Between the trimmed V and J ends, which lost 3 bases and 0 bases, there was a span of 9 bases. This CDR3 has 15 amino acids. Germline loops: CDR1 SNHLY, CDR2 FYNNEI. The CDR3 bases are TGTGCCAGCAGTGAGGGCGGTTATAGCAATCAGCCCCAGCATTTT. Residues: CASSEGGYSNQPQHF. Full variable domain (missing parts from reference TRBV2 and TRBJ1-5): EPEVTQTPSHQVTQMGQEVILRCVPISNHLYFYWYRQILGQKVEFLVSFYNNEISEKSEIFDDQFSVERPDGSNFTLKIRSTKLEDSAMYFCASSEGGYSNQPQHFGDGTRLSIL.

The V call is TRBV7-9, the J call TRBJ1-1; D gene ambiguous. The CDR3 spans 17 residues. CDR1 and CDR2 from the germline V gene are SEHNR and FQNEAQ (reference sequence). V gave up 3 bases and J gave up 1 base, with 18 bases separating them. CDR3 in amino acids: CASSLSWANFTNTEAFF. CDR3 bases: TGTGCCAGCAGCTTGTCTTGGGCGAACTTCACGAACACTGAAGCTTTCTTT.

This clone has more than one count but fewer than ten. This chain uses TRBV30 with TRBJ1-1, with a possible D match to TRBD1 (6 bases). V lost 1 base, J lost 5 bases, and 14 bases lay in between. The CDR3 consists of 14 residues. Germline lookup yields CDR1 GTSNPN and CDR2 SVGIG (reference sequence). The CDR3 region is CAWSGTGRRTEAFF. CDR3 coding DNA: TGTGCCTGGAGTGGTACAGGGAGGCGGACTGAAGCTTTCTTT.